The T cell receptor (beta chain) under discussion was sequenced for a study of blood T cell repertoires in COVID-19. Study overall: Specimens from acute and convalescent COVID-19 originated in the United States, Italy and Spain. Sources were T cells, B-cell-depleted T cells, or PBMCs; the material itself was cDNA or gDNA.

Methods used by the authors: Amplification with reference gene primers provided the estimates of nucleated cell counts. Profiling relied on immunoSEQ multiplex PCR, and the TCRdb table lists in-frame clones only, not all of them. V and J calls plus clone size are reproduced from that table; the DNA served to infer D and trimming. Of just under 45,000 clones listed, around nine tenths are singletons. Germline values: CDR1 LGHDT, CDR2 YNNKEL (reference sequence). V lost 6 bases and J 2 bases, leaving 14 bases between the germline ends. The CDR3 spans 14 residues. Patients of the Seattle cohort, enrolled during active infection, were followed longitudinally.

The rearrangement uses TRBV3-1 (or the pseudogene TRBV3-2) and TRBJ2-7, with D perhaps TRBD2 (5 bases). This receptor was identified in a man aged 35-49 years with COVID-19, enrolled during active disease. The specimen was peripheral blood. The CDR3 DNA is TGTGCCAGCAGTCGTCAAGGAGGCCCCTACGAGCAGTACTTC. Protein: CASSRQGGPYEQYF.